The 17 T cell receptor beta chains listed next were all sequenced from one sample in a study of glioma-infiltrating T cells. Using RNA template, CDR3s of TCR alpha and beta were amplified with iRepertoire arm-PCR. TCRdb re-called the multiplex PCR reads through MiXCR, storing one row per CDR3 protein. In the table there are about 380,000 distinct CDR3 sequences, 41% of which are singletons. What was sequenced was glioma tissue, nonneoplastic brain tissue, or PBMCs (not recorded which). The receptors stem from a human donor with low-grade glioma or glioblastoma, undergoing nonglioma brain surgery, or in good health (not recorded which).

The chain joins TRBV6-6 to TRBJ2-6; tentative D call: TRBD1 (5 bases). CDR1 and CDR2 from the germline V gene are MNHNY and SVGAGI (reference sequence). Trimming shortened V by 2 bases and J by 0 bases, and 11 bases separated the two germline ends. This CDR3 contains 17 residues. CDR3 coding DNA: TGTGCCAGCAGTTACAGACAGACCTACTCTGGGGCCAACGTCCTGACTTTC. This sequence encodes CASSYRQTYSGANVLTF.

Regarding this clonotype: Just one base apart from a much larger clone, this may be a read error. The CDR3 DNA reads as TGTGCCAGCAGCTTAACCCAGGGAACTGAAGCTTTCTTT. Translated: CASSLTQGTEAFF. The rearrangement joins TRBV7-2 to TRBJ1-1, with a possible D match to TRBD1 (5 bases). Trimming left V 2 bases short and J 5 bases short, with 9 bases between. Germline values: CDR1 SGHTA, CDR2 FQGNSA. The CDR3 is 13 amino acids.

This clonotype was recorded at least ten times. The V call is TRBV6-2 or TRBV6-3, the J call TRBJ2-3; D not certain. V was pared by 4 bases and J by 4 bases, with 3 bases between. Germline CDR1 is MNHEY and CDR2 is SVGEGT. The CDR3 is 11 amino acids. The CDR3 loop is CASSSADTQYF. CDR3 bases: TGTGCCAGCAGTTCCGCAGATACGCAGTATTTT.

Comments on this clonotype: This sequence may be a read error, since a much larger clone differs from it by one base. The V gene is TRBV25-1, the J gene TRBJ1-6; TRBD1 aligns across 12 bases. Germline assignment: CDR1 MGHDK and CDR2 SYGVNS. This CDR3 has 14 amino acids. The CDR3 DNA sequence: TGTGCCAGCAGTGAGGGACAGGGGGCTTCACCCATCCACTTT. Its protein product is CASSEGQGASPIHF.

This chain joins TRBV5-4 and TRBJ1-6, with TRBD1 identical over 7 bases. The CDR3 is 17 residues long. Germline V gene lookup returns CDR1 SGHNT and CDR2 YYREEE (reference sequence). Unmatched junction bases numbered 14, after V lost 4 bases and J lost 7 bases. CDR3 DNA: TGTGCCAGCAGCGACCGGACAGGATTGGAAACAAATTCACCCCTCCACTTT. It yields the protein CASSDRTGLETNSPLHF. Looking up the rest from reference TRBV5-4 and TRBJ1-6 gives the full variable domain: ETGVTQSPTHLIKTRGQQVTLRCSSQSGHNTVSWYQQALGQGPQFIFQYYREEENGRGNFPPRFSGLQFPNYSSELNVNALELDDSALYLCASSDRTGLETNSPLHFGNGTRLTVT.

With regard to this clonotype: Sequence at one end of the junction differs from germline and may be a read error. V is TRBV27 and J is TRBJ2-1; 9 bases match TRBD1. In germline, CDR1 is MNHEY, CDR2 SMNVEV (reference sequence). This CDR3 spans 14 amino acids. CDR3 in DNA: TGTGCCCGCAGTCATTACAGGGGGCCGAATGAGCAGTTCTTC. This gives the protein CARSHYRGPNEQFF.

With regard to this clonotype: A much bigger clone sits one base away, suggesting this may be a read error. J is TRBJ1-1 and V is TRBV28, with D tentatively TRBD1 (6 bases). The CDR3 totals 13 residues. Germline values: CDR1 MDHEN, CDR2 SYDVKM. The CDR3 nucleotides read TGTGCCACCAGTGATAGGGGGAACACTGAAGCTTCCTTT. Protein sequence: CATSDRGNTEASF.

V gene TRBV7-2 combines with J gene TRBJ2-3, with D unclear. The length of the CDR3 is 15 residues. Germline V CDR1 and CDR2: SGHTA, FQGNSA. Trimming removed 0 bases at V and 5 bases at J, with 12 bases between. The CDR3 DNA follows: TGTGCCAGCAGCTTAGCGATTATGGGGATAGATACGCAGTATTTT. It translates to CASSLAIMGIDTQYF.

For this clonotype: Being one base from a much bigger clone, this may be a read error. V and J are TRBV28 and TRBJ2-7, with 11 bases identical to TRBD2. Germline loops: CDR1 MDHEN, CDR2 SYDVKM. The CDR3 spans 13 residues. V was pared by 8 bases and J by 6 bases, with 6 bases of the junction left unmatched. In nucleotides, the CDR3 is TGTGCCAGCCGACTAGCGGGAACCTGCGAGCAGTACTTC. Protein: CASRLAGTCEQYF.

J is TRBJ2-1 and V is TRBV7-2; the D is unclear. The germline gives CDR1 SGHTA, CDR2 FQGNSA. The CDR3 contains 13 residues. Trimming removed 5 bases at V and 9 bases at J, with 14 bases between. The CDR3 here is CASSPERASEQFF. In DNA, the CDR3 is TGTGCCAGCAGCCCAGAAAGGGCGTCTGAGCAGTTCTTC.

The chain is built from TRBV7-3 and TRBJ2-1; D is perhaps TRBD1 or TRBD2 (5 bases each). V was cut by 6 bases and J by 10 bases, with 7 bases left in between. Germline V gene lookup returns CDR1 SGHTA and CDR2 FQGTGA. The CDR3 has 10 amino acids. This chain's CDR3 is CASSEGEQFF. The CDR3 DNA is TGTGCCAGCAGTGAGGGGGAGCAGTTCTTC.

In the case of this clonotype: With a much larger clone just one base away, this may be a read error. The CDR3 here is CASGYSLRTGVKEQYF. The CDR3 nucleotides are TGTGCCAGCGGTTACTCGTTACGGACAGGGGTTAAAGAGCAGTACTTC. The rearrangement links TRBV6-6 to TRBJ2-1; the match to TRBD1 covers 9 bases. The J call may be incorrect, as the DNA end agrees better with TRBJ2-7. Germline lookup yields CDR1 MNHNY and CDR2 SVGAGI (reference sequence). This CDR3 contains 16 residues.

V is TRBV29-1 and J is TRBJ2-5; D gene uncertain. CDR1 is SQVTM and CDR2 is ANQGSEA in the germline V gene. This CDR3 spans 14 amino acids. Trimming removed 3 bases at V and 0 bases at J, with 11 bases between. The CDR3 protein is CSVDQFGYQETQYF. The CDR3 DNA follows: TGCAGCGTTGATCAATTCGGGTACCAAGAGACCCAGTACTTC.

Details on this clonotype: A much bigger clone sits one base away, suggesting this may be a read error. V gene TRBV20-1 combines with J gene TRBJ1-3; possible D gene TRBD1, 5 bases. Germline values: CDR1 DFQATT, CDR2 SNEGSKA (reference sequence). CDR3 length: 13 residues. The CDR3 protein is CTAREDIGNTIYF. The CDR3 region has the DNA TGCACTGCTAGAGAGGACATAGGAAACACCATATATTTT.

This rearrangement joins TRBV24-1 to TRBJ2-1; 8 bases align to TRBD2. The V and J ends lost 7 bases and 3 bases, in that order; junction bases with no gene match: 22. The CDR3 has 20 amino acids. Germline V gene sequence: CDR1 KGHDR, CDR2 SFDVKD. As DNA, the CDR3 is TGTGCCACCAGCGACTCCCGGGACATCGGGCGGGGGACTAGCTACAATGAGCAGTTCTTC. This gives the protein CATSDSRDIGRGTSYNEQFF.

There are a few counts of this clonotype. V usage is TRBV6-1 and J usage is TRBJ2-1, with D unresolved. The CDR3 covers 15 residues. Trimming removed 6 bases from V and 0 bases from J, with 12 bases in between. Germline values: CDR1 MNHNS, CDR2 SASEGT. The CDR3 is CASRHKSPSYNEQFF. The CDR3 coding sequence is TGTGCCAGCAGACACAAATCCCCCTCCTACAATGAGCAGTTCTTC.

This clonotype has a count of ten or more. V gene TRBV20-1 combines with J gene TRBJ2-7; 14 nucleotides align to TRBD2. The CDR3 runs 19 residues. The V and J ends lost 5 bases and 0 bases, in that order; junction bases with no gene match: 15. Germline CDR1 and CDR2: DFQATT and SNEGSKA (reference sequence). Written as DNA, the CDR3 is TGCAGTGCTCGCATAGCTCCTGGGACTAGCGGGAGACCCTCCTACGAGCAGTACTTC. Protein product: CSARIAPGTSGRPSYEQYF.